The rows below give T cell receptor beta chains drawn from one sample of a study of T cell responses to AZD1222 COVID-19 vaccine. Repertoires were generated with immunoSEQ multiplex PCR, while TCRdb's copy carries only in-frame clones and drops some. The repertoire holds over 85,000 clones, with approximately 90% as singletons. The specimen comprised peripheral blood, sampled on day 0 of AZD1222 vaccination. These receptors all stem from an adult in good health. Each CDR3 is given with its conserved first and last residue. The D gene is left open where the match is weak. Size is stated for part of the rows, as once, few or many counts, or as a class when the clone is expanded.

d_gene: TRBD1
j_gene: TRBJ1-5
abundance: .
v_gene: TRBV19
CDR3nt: TGTGCCAGTAGATCCGGGCAGGGGGGCAATCAGCCCCAGCATTTT
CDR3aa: CASRSGQGGNQPQHF

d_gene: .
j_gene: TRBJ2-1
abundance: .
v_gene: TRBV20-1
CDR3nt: TGCAGTGCTAGGTGGGCGGGTGAGCAGTTCTTC
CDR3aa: CSARWAGEQFF

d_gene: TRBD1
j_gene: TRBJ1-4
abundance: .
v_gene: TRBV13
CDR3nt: TGTGCCAGCAGCTCACTTACCGGGACAGGAGCTGAAAAACTGTTTTTT
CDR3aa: CASSSLTGTGAEKLFF

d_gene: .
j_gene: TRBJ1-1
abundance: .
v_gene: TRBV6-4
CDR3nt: TGTGCCAGCAGTGAAATGATAAACACTGAAGCTTTCTTT
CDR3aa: CASSEMINTEAFF

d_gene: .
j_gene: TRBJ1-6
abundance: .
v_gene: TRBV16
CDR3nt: TGTGCCAGCAGTCAAGCCATAGACCCGGCTGTTTCACCCCTCCACTTT
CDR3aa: CASSQAIDPAVSPLHF

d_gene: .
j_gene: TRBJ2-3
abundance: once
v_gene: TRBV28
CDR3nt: TGTGCCACCCTCCCTCAGGGGAGGAGCACAGATACGCAGTATTTT
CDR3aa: CATLPQGRSTDTQYF

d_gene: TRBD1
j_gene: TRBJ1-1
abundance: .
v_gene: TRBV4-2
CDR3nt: TGTGCCAGCGGACGACAGGGCTACACTGAAGCTTTCTTT
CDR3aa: CASGRQGYTEAFF

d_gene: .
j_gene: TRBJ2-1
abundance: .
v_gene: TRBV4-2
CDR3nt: TGTGCCAGCAGCCAAGCACCGGGGGAATACAATGAGCAGTTCTTC
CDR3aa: CASSQAPGEYNEQFF

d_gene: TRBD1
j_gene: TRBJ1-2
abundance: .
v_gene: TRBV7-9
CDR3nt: TGTGCCAGCAGCTTACGACAGGGTTATGGCTACACCTTC
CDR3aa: CASSLRQGYGYTF

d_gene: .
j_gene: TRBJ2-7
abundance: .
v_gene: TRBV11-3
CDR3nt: TGTGCCAGCAGCTTTGGGCAGGGGTTCGAGCAGTACTTC
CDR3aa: CASSFGQGFEQYF

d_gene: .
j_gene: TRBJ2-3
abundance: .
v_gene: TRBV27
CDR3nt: TGTGCCAGCAGCCAATTGGGTGGCGCTAGCTTTCTGAGCACAGATACGCAGTATTTT
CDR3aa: CASSQLGGASFLSTDTQYF

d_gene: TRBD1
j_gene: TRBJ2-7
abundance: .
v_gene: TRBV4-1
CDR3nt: TGCGCCAGCAGCCAAGTGGGGACAGGGAACTACGAGCAGTACTTC
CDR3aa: CASSQVGTGNYEQYF

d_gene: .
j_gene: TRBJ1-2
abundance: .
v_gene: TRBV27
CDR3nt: TGTGCCAGCAGTCAGGGCTCGGGGTATGGCTACACCTTC
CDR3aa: CASSQGSGYGYTF

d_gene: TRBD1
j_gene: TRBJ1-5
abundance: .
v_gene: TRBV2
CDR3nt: TGTGCCAGCAGACGACAGGGGTCTAGCAATCAGCCCCAGCATTTT
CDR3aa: CASRRQGSSNQPQHF

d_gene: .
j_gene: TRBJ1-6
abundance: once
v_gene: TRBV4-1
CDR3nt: TGCGCCAGCAGCCAAGAATCGAATTCACCCCTCCACTTT
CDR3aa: CASSQESNSPLHF

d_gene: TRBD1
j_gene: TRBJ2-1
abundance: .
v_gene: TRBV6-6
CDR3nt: TGTGCCAGCAGTTCTCCGGGACAGGGCTACAATGAGCAGTTCTTC
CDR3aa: CASSSPGQGYNEQFF